The clone carrying this T cell receptor beta chain was recorded only once. The antigen is unknown. Libraries were prepared by immunoSEQ multiplex PCR; TCRdb keeps only in-frame clonotypes and omits some of them. The table lists 150,000 or so clones, around 90% of them singletons. Trimming stripped 4 bases from V and 2 bases from J, with 17 bases between. The CDR3 extends over 15 amino acids. The germline V gene has CDR1 GTSNPN and CDR2 SVGIG (reference sequence). The data are from a study of T cell responses to AZD1222 COVID-19 vaccine. General study points: Scientists sampled the repertoires only once the peak T cell response had passed. Vaccination with two AZD1222 doses was followed by a rise in Spike-specific TCR breadth and depth.

The source of this sequence is an adult in good health. The V gene is TRBV30, the J gene TRBJ1-1; D is uncertain. The sequences come from peripheral blood, collected on day 0 of AZD1222 vaccination. CDR3: CAWTSWAALNTEAFF. The CDR3, as DNA: TGTGCCTGGACCTCATGGGCGGCCTTAAACACTGAAGCTTTCTTT.